The sequence of this TCR beta chain was determined in a study of response to subunit inactivated influenza vaccine (dated by TCRdb to about 2018). General notes on the study: To follow how T cells responded to a trivalent subunit inactivated influenza vaccine, the researchers relied on deep quantitative profiling of the T cell receptor repertoire. Beyond this particular receptor, the publication reports: The authors suggested that each seasonal influenza vaccination may recruit only a limited number of new T cells.

Worth noting for this clonotype: Its antigen is unknown. Per-base qualities were not stored, and no clone one base away is much larger.

There are 15 amino acids in the CDR3, from cysteine to phenylalanine inclusive. Only the CDR3 region is kept as DNA, spanning 45 bases read in frame from base 1. Trimming leaves V shorter by 7 bases and J shorter by 5 bases, with the junction holding 11 bases beyond the gene matches. Taken from the germline V gene, the CDR1 and CDR2 loops are SGHRS and YFSETQ. To prepare the library, RT-PCR was applied. These reads were obtained on an Illumina HiSeq 2500. TCRdb cleaned the public reads at Q25 with fastp, built clones with MiXCR and kept in-frame beta chains. Rows with one shared CDR3 protein collapse into an entry with the most common genes and DNA. The sample records about 520,000 distinct CDR3 sequences, 25% of which are singletons. The top ten constitute 1.9% of the sample.

Sequences were derived from CD4+ T cells sorted from PBMCs, sampled roughly 5 days after vaccination. The TCR sequence derives from a man in his fifties who received an inactivated influenza vaccine. Donor details come from another sample of the same person, matched by shared clones. Recombination linked TRBV5-1 to TRBJ2-1; 8 central nucleotides agree with TRBD2. The CDR3 protein is CASWHRAGVDNEQFF. The bases are TGCGCCAGCTGGCACCGAGCGGGAGTGGACAATGAGCAGTTCTTC. With all but the CDR3 taken from the reference TRBV5-1 and TRBJ2-1 genes, the full variable domain is: KAGVTQTPRYLIKTRGQQVTLSCSPISGHRSVSWYQQTPGQGLQFLFEYFSETQRNKGNFPGRFSGRQFSNSRSEMNVSTLELGDSALYLCASWHRAGVDNEQFFGPGTRLTVL.